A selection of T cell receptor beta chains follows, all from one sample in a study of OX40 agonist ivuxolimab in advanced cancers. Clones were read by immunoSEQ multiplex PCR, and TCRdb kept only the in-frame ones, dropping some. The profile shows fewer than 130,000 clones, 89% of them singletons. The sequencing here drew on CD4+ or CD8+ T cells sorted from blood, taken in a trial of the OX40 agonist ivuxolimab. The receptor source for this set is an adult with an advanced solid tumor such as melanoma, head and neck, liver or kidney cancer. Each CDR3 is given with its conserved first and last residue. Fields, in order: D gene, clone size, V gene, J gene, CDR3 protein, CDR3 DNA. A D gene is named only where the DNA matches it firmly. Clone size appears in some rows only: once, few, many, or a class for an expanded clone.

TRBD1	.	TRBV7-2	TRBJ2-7	CASSLVRQGNEQYF	TGTGCCAGCAGCTTAGTGAGACAGGGCAACGAGCAGTACTTC
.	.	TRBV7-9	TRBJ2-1	CASSSFDGSDEQFF	TGTGCCAGCAGCTCCTTCGACGGATCTGATGAGCAGTTCTTC
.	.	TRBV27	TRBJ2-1	CASSLGGWVYNEQFF	TGTGCCAGCAGTCTCGGTGGGTGGGTCTACAATGAGCAGTTCTTC
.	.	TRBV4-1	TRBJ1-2	CASSQGESEYGYTF	TGCGCCAGCAGCCAAGGGGAGTCGGAGTATGGCTACACCTTC
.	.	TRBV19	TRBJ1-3	CASSIGGTTGNTIYF	TGTGCCAGTAGTATTGGTGGGACAACCGGAAACACCATATATTTT
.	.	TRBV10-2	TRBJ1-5	CASTDSSNQPQHF	TGCGCCAGCACTGACAGTTCCAATCAGCCCCAGCATTTT
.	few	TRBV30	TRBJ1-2	CAWSVPGVDGYTF	TGTGCCTGGAGTGTACCAGGGGTCGATGGCTACACCTTC
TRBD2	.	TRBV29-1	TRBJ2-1	CSALASGPYNEQFF	TGCAGCGCCTTGGCTAGCGGCCCCTACAATGAGCAGTTCTTC
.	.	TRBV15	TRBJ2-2	CATSRRVSGTGELFF	TGTGCCACCAGCAGGAGGGTCTCGGGCACCGGGGAGCTGTTTTTT
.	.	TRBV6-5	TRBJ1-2	CASRQGLAGYTF	TGTGCCAGCAGGCAGGGTTTGGCTGGCTACACCTTC
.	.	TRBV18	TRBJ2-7	CASSAEASYEQYF	TGTGCCAGCTCCGCCGAAGCGTCCTACGAGCAGTACTTC
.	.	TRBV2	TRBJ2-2	CASRQDQNTGELFF	TGTGCCAGCAGACAAGACCAGAACACCGGGGAGCTGTTTTTT
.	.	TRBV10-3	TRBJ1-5	CAISEYRQDNQPQHF	TGTGCCATCAGTGAGTACAGACAGGATAATCAGCCCCAGCATTTT
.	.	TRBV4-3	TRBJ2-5	CASSQDLGTEETQYF	TGCGCCAGCAGCCAAGACCTGGGTACGGAAGAGACCCAGTACTTC
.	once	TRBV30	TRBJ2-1	CARGVGNEQFF	TGTGCCAGGGGGGTCGGGAATGAGCAGTTCTTC
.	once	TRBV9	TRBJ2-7	CASSAYSQGGEQYF	TGTGCCAGCAGCGCCTACTCACAGGGCGGGGAGCAGTACTTC
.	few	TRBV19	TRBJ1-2	CASSIGRNIGYTF	TGTGCCAGTAGTATTGGACGGAATATCGGCTACACCTTC
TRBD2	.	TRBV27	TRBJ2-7	CASSTSGLANYEQYF	TGTGCCAGCAGCACCTCCGGACTAGCGAACTACGAGCAGTACTTC
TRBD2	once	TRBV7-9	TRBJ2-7	CASSLKRGLLAGGEQYF	TGTGCCAGCAGCTTAAAACGTGGGCTTCTAGCGGGAGGCGAGCAGTACTTC
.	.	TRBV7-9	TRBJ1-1	CASSLVTPFRPNTEAFF	TGTGCCAGCAGCTTAGTGACCCCATTTCGACCAAACACTGAAGCTTTCTTT
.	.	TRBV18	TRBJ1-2	CASSLDRSDYGYTF	TGTGCCAGCTCACTCGACAGGTCCGACTATGGCTACACCTTC
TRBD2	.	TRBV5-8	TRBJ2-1	CASLRLADYNEQFF	TGTGCCAGCTTGAGACTAGCGGACTACAATGAGCAGTTCTTC
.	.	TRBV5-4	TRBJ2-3	CASSLPRGLGTDTQYF	TGTGCCAGCAGCTTGCCCCGGGGGCTTGGGACAGATACGCAGTATTTT
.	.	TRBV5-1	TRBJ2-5	CASSLDGRPETQYF	TGCGCCAGCAGCTTGGATGGGAGACCGGAGACCCAGTACTTC
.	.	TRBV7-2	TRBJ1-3	CASSLDRDVNSGNTIYF	TGTGCCAGCAGCTTAGACCGGGACGTAAACTCTGGAAACACCATATATTTT
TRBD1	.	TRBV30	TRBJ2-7	CAWSFDRGLYEQYF	TGTGCCTGGAGTTTCGACAGGGGGCTCTACGAGCAGTACTTC
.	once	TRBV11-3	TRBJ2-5	CASSLNTQETQYF	TGTGCCAGCAGCTTAAACACCCAAGAGACCCAGTACTTC
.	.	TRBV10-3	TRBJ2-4	CAISESRTAKNIQYF	TGTGCCATCAGTGAGTCTCGAACAGCCAAAAACATTCAGTACTTC
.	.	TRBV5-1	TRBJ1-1	CASSPGDTEAFF	TGCGCCAGCAGCCCGGGAGACACTGAAGCTTTCTTT
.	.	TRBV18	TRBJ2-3	CASSPRQGRNTQYF	TGTGCCAGCTCACCGCGGCAGGGACGAAATACGCAGTATTTT
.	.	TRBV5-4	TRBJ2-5	CASSTEYRKETQYF	TGTGCCAGCAGCACTGAATACAGGAAAGAGACCCAGTACTTC
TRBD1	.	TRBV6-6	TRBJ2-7	CASSYPGTGGSYEQYF	TGTGCCAGCAGTTACCCCGGGACAGGGGGCTCCTACGAGCAGTACTTC
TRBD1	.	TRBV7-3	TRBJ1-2	CASSLGQGAGGYTF	TGTGCCAGCAGCTTGGGACAGGGGGCGGGGGGCTACACCTTC
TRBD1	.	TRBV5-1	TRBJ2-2	CASSLDRGLDTGELFF	TGCGCCAGCAGCTTGGACAGGGGGCTCGACACCGGGGAGCTGTTTTTT
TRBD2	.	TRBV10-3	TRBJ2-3	CAISERAGGPTQF	TGTGCCATCAGTGAGAGGGCGGGAGGGCCCACTCAATTT
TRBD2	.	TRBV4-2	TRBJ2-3	CASSHSTSGTTDTQYF	TGTGCCAGCAGCCACTCAACTAGCGGAACCACAGATACGCAGTATTTT
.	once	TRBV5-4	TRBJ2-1	CASSLAGINEQFF	TGTGCCAGCAGCTTGGCGGGCATCAATGAGCAGTTCTTC
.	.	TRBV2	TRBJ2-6	CASSSSRASGANVLTF	TGTGCCAGCAGTTCCTCCCGGGCCTCTGGGGCCAACGTCCTGACTTTC
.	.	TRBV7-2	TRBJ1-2	CASSSTGGYGYTF	TGTGCCAGCAGCTCCACGGGAGGCTATGGCTACACCTTC
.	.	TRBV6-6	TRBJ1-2	CASSYSYRASDGYTF	TGTGCCAGCAGTTACTCCTACAGGGCCAGCGATGGCTACACCTTC
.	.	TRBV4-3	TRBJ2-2	CASSQGEAWDTGELFF	TGCGCCAGCAGCCAAGGGGAAGCTTGGGACACCGGGGAGCTGTTTTTT
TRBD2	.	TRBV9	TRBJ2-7	CASSVDPSGTTYEQYF	TGTGCCAGCAGCGTAGACCCTAGCGGGACCACCTACGAGCAGTACTTC
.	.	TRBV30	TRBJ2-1	CALKLGTPLPHNEQFF	TGTGCCTTAAAGCTCGGGACTCCCCTCCCACACAATGAGCAGTTCTTC
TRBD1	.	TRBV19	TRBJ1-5	CASSEGRGLRDQPQHF	TGTGCCAGTAGTGAGGGGAGGGGGCTAAGGGATCAGCCCCAGCATTTT
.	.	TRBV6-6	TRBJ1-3	CASSYQGNSGNTIYF	TGTGCCAGCAGTTACCAGGGTAACTCTGGAAACACCATATATTTT
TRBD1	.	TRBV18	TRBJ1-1	CASSPGQSNTEAFF	TGTGCCAGCTCACCGGGACAGTCGAACACTGAAGCTTTCTTT
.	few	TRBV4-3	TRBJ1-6	CASSEGNNRLSGSPLHF	TGCGCCAGCAGCGAGGGCAACAACCGACTATCGGGTTCACCCCTCCACTTT
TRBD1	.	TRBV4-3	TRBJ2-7	CASSQGGQGYYEQYF	TGCGCCAGCAGCCAAGGGGGACAGGGCTACTACGAGCAGTACTTC
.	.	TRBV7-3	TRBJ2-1	CASSLEVTSYNEQFF	TGTGCCAGCAGCTTGGAGGTTACGTCCTACAATGAGCAGTTCTTC
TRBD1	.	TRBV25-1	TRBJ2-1	CASSEYKTGAGDEQFF	TGTGCCAGCAGTGAATATAAGACAGGGGCTGGGGATGAGCAGTTCTTC
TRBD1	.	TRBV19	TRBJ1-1	CASTQTGLNTEAFF	TGTGCCAGTACCCAGACAGGGTTGAACACTGAAGCTTTCTTT